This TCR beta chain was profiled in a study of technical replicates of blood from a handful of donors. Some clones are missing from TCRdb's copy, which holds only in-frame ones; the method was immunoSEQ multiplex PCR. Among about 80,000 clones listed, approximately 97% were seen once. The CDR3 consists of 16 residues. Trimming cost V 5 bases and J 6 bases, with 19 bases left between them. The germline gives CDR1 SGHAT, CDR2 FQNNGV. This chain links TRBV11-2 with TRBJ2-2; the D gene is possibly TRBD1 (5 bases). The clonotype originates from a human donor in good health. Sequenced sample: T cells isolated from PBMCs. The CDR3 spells CASSPRGLGLAGELFF. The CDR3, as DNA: TGTGCCAGCAGCCCTAGGGGTTTGGGGTTGGCCGGGGAGCTGTTTTTT. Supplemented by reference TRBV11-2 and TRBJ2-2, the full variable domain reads EAGVAQSPRYKIIEKRQSVAFWCNPISGHATLYWYQQILGQGPKLLIQFQNNGVVDDSQLPKDRFSAERLKGVDSTLKIQPAKLEDSAVYLCASSPRGLGLAGELFFGEGSRLTVL.